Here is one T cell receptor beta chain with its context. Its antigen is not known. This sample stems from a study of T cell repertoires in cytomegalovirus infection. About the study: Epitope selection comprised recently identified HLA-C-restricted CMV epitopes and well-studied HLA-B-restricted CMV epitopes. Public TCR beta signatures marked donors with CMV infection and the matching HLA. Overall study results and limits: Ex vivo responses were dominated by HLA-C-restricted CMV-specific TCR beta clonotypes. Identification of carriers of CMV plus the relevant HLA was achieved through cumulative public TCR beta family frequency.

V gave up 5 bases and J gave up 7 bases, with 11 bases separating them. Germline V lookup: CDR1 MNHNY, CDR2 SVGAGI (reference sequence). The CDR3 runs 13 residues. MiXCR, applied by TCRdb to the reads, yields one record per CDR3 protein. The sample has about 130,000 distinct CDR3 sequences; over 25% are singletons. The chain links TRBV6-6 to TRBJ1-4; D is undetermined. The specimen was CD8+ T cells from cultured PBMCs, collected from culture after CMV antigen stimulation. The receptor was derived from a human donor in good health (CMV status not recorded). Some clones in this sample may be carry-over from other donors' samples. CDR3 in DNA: TGTGCCAGCAGTCGGAGGGCAAGTGAAAAACTGTTTTTT. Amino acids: CASSRRASEKLFF.